This T cell receptor beta chain is from a study of regulatory T cells in long-lasting Graves disease. Overall study context: Antithyroid drugs had been given to newly diagnosed Graves' patients for under 3 months.

CDR1 is SGHRS, CDR2 YFSETQ, per germline. Trimming took 0 bases from V and 2 from J, leaving 11 bases between them. This CDR3 is built from 15 residues. In building TCR beta libraries, iRepertoire HTBI primers were used together with Arm-PCR of CDR3 regions. TCRdb recomputed calls from the multiplex PCR reads with MiXCR, one row per CDR3 protein. The sample lists more than 400,000 distinct CDR3 sequences, around 17% seen once, with around 10% in the top ten. Time point: newly diagnosed GD, antithyroid drugs for less than 3 months. PBMC RNA was the source of the TCR library. This clonotype was seen only a few times. The sample was also reused in another study, on T cells in Graves' hyperthyroidism and ophthalmopathy. From that study: By a 13 V-J model, ophthalmopathy was set apart from stable hyperthyroidism.

This chain joins TRBV5-1 and TRBJ2-5; no clear D. Source: peripheral blood mononuclear cells (PBMCs), taken at new diagnosis, from a patient treated with antithyroid drugs. This sequence originates from a woman between 25 and 40 years old with Graves disease. CDR3 in DNA: TGCGCCAGCAGCTTGGAGGTGGTTCAACAAGAGACCCAGTACTTC. Protein product: CASSLEVVQQETQYF. Using reference TRBV5-1 and TRBJ2-5 for the parts outside the CDR3, the full variable domain is KAGVTQTPRYLIKTRGQQVTLSCSPISGHRSVSWYQQTPGQGLQFLFEYFSETQRNKGNFPGRFSGRQFSNSRSEMNVSTLELGDSALYLCASSLEVVQQETQYFGPGTRLLVL.